The 8 T cell receptor beta chains listed next were all sequenced from one sample in a study of T cell responses to AZD1222 COVID-19 vaccine (dated by TCRdb to 2020 to 2022). Per the publication, the time point label means: baseline before first vaccination. Library construction relied on the immunoSEQ multiplex PCR assay. Sourced from immuneACCESS, this table was stored by TCRdb with only in-frame sequences that have V and J called. A share of the clones is absent; for the studies checked, an unresolved V gene accounts for under half, and the remainder has no known explanation. The sample has roughly 150,000 clones on record, 80% to 90% of them singletons. Jointly, the top ten make up 6.9% of the sample. The sequencing here drew on peripheral blood, taken on day 0 of AZD1222 vaccination. These receptors were obtained from an adult in good health.

This rearrangement joins TRBV10-2 to TRBJ2-3, with D tentatively TRBD2 (5 bases). Germline values: CDR1 WSHSY, CDR2 SAAADI. The CDR3 runs 13 residues. Between the trimmed V and J ends, which lost 5 bases and 3 bases, there was a span of 9 bases. CDR3 DNA sequence: TGCGCCAGCAGTCAACTAGTGACAGATACGCAGTATTTT. Translation: CASSQLVTDTQYF.

This chain connects TRBV5-1 to TRBJ2-7; D remains unclear. V lost 2 bases and J lost 0, with 9 bases in between. Germline-derived CDR1 and CDR2 are SGHRS and YFSETQ. The CDR3 runs 14 residues. The CDR3 coding sequence is TGCGCCAGCAGCTTCGGGCAGAGCTCCTACGAGCAGTACTTC. This codes for CASSFGQSSYEQYF. The whole variable domain, filled in from reference TRBV5-1 and TRBJ2-7, reads KAGVTQTPRYLIKTRGQQVTLSCSPISGHRSVSWYQQTPGQGLQFLFEYFSETQRNKGNFPGRFSGRQFSNSRSEMNVSTLELGDSALYLCASSFGQSSYEQYFGPGTRLTVT.

The gene calls are TRBV5-1 and TRBJ2-1, with 9 nucleotides matching TRBD2. Germline loops: CDR1 SGHRS, CDR2 YFSETQ. The junction had 5 bases not matched to a gene; V was cut back by 5 bases and J by 5 bases. The CDR3 has 14 residues. CDR3 sequence: CASSLAGNNNEQFF. The CDR3 region has the DNA TGCGCCAGCAGTCTAGCGGGGAATAACAATGAGCAGTTCTTC.

Concerning this clone itself: This same CDR3 is encoded by further DNA sequences in the sample. The chain uses TRBV20-1 and TRBJ1-2; D unclear. The CDR3 is made up of 11 amino acids. Germline V CDR1 and CDR2: DFQATT, SNEGSKA (reference sequence). Trimming stripped 1 base from V and 5 bases from J, with 5 bases between. CDR3 loop: CSARAGYGYTF. In DNA form, the CDR3 reads TGCAGTGCTAGAGCCGGGTATGGCTACACCTTC.

The rearrangement joins TRBV2 to TRBJ2-3, with 10 bases fitting TRBD2. Trimming at V came to 9 bases and at J to 2 bases, leaving 8 bases not matched to a gene. Germline CDR1 and CDR2: SNHLY and FYNNEI. The CDR3 extends over 15 amino acids. The CDR3 DNA is TGTGCCAGGACACTAGCGGGGCTTCCCACAGATACGCAGTATTTT. This codes for CARTLAGLPTDTQYF.

CDR3 loop: CASSLAGTGELFF. For the CDR3, the DNA is TGTGCCAGCAGCTTGGCCGGCACCGGGGAGCTGTTTTTT. This chain links TRBV5-4 with TRBJ2-2; the D is unclear. There are 13 residues in the CDR3. V was shortened by 0 bases and J by 4 bases, with 4 bases between the two germline ends. CDR1 and CDR2 from the germline V gene are SGHNT and YYREEE (reference sequence).

The rearrangement joins TRBV30 to TRBJ2-5, with 9 bases that match TRBD2. CDR1 and CDR2 from the germline V gene are GTSNPN and SVGIG (reference sequence). The CDR3 totals 16 residues. The junction had 9 bases not matched to a gene; V was cut back by 2 bases and J by 2 bases. The CDR3 region is CAWSPLAGAIQETQYF. As DNA, the CDR3 is TGTGCCTGGAGTCCTTTAGCGGGGGCCATACAAGAGACCCAGTACTTC.

This clone was detected only once. The J gene is TRBJ2-3, the V gene TRBV2; the D is unclear. Germline CDR1 and CDR2: SNHLY and FYNNEI. V dropped 0 bases and J dropped 8 bases, with 15 bases sitting between them. The CDR3 totals 15 residues. This CDR3 is CASSEAPASTGTQYF. For the CDR3, the DNA is TGTGCCAGCAGTGAAGCGCCTGCAAGCACCGGTACGCAGTATTTT. The variable domain in full, completed from reference TRBV2 and TRBJ2-3, reads EPEVTQTPSHQVTQMGQEVILRCVPISNHLYFYWYRQILGQKVEFLVSFYNNEISEKSEIFDDQFSVERPDGSNFTLKIRSTKLEDSAMYFCASSEAPASTGTQYFGPGTRLTVL.